This is a list of T cell receptor beta chains from one sample in a study of blood T cell repertoires in COVID-19. TCRdb keeps only in-frame clones here, not all; method: immunoSEQ multiplex PCR. The table shows 110,000 to 150,000 clones, with 70% to 80% occurring only once. The sequencing input was peripheral blood. All receptors come from an older woman with COVID-19, enrolled during active disease. CDR3s include the opening cysteine and the closing phenylalanine or tryptophan. The order of the fields is V gene, clone size, D gene, J gene, CDR3 protein, CDR3 DNA. D genes are given only for firm matches. Rows give clone size only sometimes, using once, few, many, or a class for an expanded clone.

>TRBV18|.|TRBD1|TRBJ2-3
CASSSIQGDTQYF
TGTGCCAGCTCATCGATACAGGGGGATACGCAGTATTTT
>TRBV5-4|.|TRBD1|TRBJ1-6
CASSSGDRTDSPLHF
TGTGCCAGCAGCTCGGGGGACAGGACGGATTCACCCCTCCACTTT
>TRBV19|.|.|TRBJ1-1
CASSTNSPPRTEAFF
TGTGCCAGTAGTACGAACTCCCCCCCGAGGACTGAAGCTTTCTTT
>TRBV28|.|TRBD1|TRBJ1-3
CASSHRQGGSGNTIYF
TGTGCCAGCAGTCACCGACAGGGGGGGTCTGGAAACACCATATATTTT
>TRBV20-1|few|TRBD1|TRBJ1-2
CSASGTGSHGYTF
TGCAGTGCTAGTGGGACAGGGAGCCATGGCTACACCTTC
>TRBV28|.|TRBD1|TRBJ1-2
CASNPQGAHGYTF
TGTGCCAGCAATCCTCAGGGGGCTCATGGCTACACCTTC
>TRBV4-3|.|.|TRBJ1-6
CASSLGAANNSPLHF
TGCGCCAGCAGCCTCGGAGCAGCTAATAATTCACCCCTCCACTTT
>TRBV18|.|.|TRBJ2-2
CASSPPNAARGRVGGELFF
TGTGCCAGCTCACCACCAAATGCTGCCAGGGGACGTGTTGGCGGGGAGCTGTTTTTT
>TRBV5-6|.|.|TRBJ1-2
CASSWGTEPYGYTF
TGTGCCAGCAGCTGGGGGACTGAGCCTTATGGCTACACCTTC
>TRBV6-2/TRBV6-3|.|TRBD1|TRBJ1-6
CASSWGTVGSPLHF
TGTGCCAGCAGTTGGGGGACAGTCGGTTCACCCCTCCACTTT
>TRBV29-1|.|TRBD2|TRBJ2-6
CSASTWVRGGHSPGANVLTF
TGCAGCGCCTCTACTTGGGTCCGGGGGGGACATTCTCCTGGGGCCAACGTCCTGACTTTC
>TRBV6-5|.|.|TRBJ1-2
CASRTTGSANYGYTF
TGTGCCAGCAGAACTACAGGGTCCGCTAACTATGGCTACACCTTC
>TRBV5-1|.|TRBD1|TRBJ2-7
CASSRTTGAYYEQYF
TGCGCCAGCAGCCGTACGACAGGGGCCTATTACGAGCAGTACTTC
>TRBV10-3|.|TRBD1|TRBJ2-7
CAISEGQGYEQYF
TGTGCCATCAGTGAGGGACAGGGGTACGAGCAGTACTTC
>TRBV30|.|TRBD1|TRBJ1-6
CAWSVGGQGTSPLHF
TGTGCCTGGAGTGTAGGGGGACAGGGGACTTCACCCCTCCACTTT
>TRBV2|.|TRBD2|TRBJ2-3
CASTGGWRGGTDTQYF
TGTGCCAGCACGGGTGGGTGGCGGGGGGGCACAGATACGCAGTATTTT
>TRBV19|.|.|TRBJ1-5
CASTRRVRNQPQHF
TGTGCCAGTACTCGCAGGGTCCGCAATCAGCCCCAGCATTTT
>TRBV27|.|.|TRBJ2-2
CASSFWRDTGELFF
TGTGCCAGCAGTTTCTGGCGGGACACCGGGGAGCTGTTTTTT
>TRBV7-2|.|.|TRBJ2-5
CASSFTAQETQYF
TGTGCCAGCAGCTTTACAGCCCAAGAGACCCAGTACTTC
>TRBV9|.|TRBD1|TRBJ1-4
CASSASKTGGLNEKLFF
TGTGCCAGCAGCGCTTCGAAAACAGGGGGGTTGAATGAAAAACTGTTTTTT
>TRBV5-6|many|.|TRBJ1-4
CASSAWGGSNEKLFF
TGTGCCAGCAGCGCGTGGGGGGGAAGTAATGAAAAACTGTTTTTT
>TRBV19|.|TRBD1|TRBJ1-2
CASSSPGGRFLNYGYTF
TGTGCCAGTAGTTCTCCAGGGGGCCGGTTCCTTAACTATGGCTACACCTTC
>TRBV6-2/TRBV6-3|few|.|TRBJ1-2
CASSYGEGIGGYTF
TGTGCCAGCAGTTACGGGGAGGGGATCGGTGGCTACACCTTC
>TRBV3-1/TRBV3-2|.|.|TRBJ1-4
CASSAMQGTDEKLFF
TGTGCCAGCAGCGCTATGCAGGGCACGGATGAAAAACTGTTTTTT
>TRBV6-1|once|.|TRBJ2-5
CASSEQQGGETQYF
TGTGCCAGCAGTGAGCAACAGGGGGGGGAGACCCAGTACTTC
>TRBV28|.|.|TRBJ1-2
CASTQTGWGYGYTF
TGTGCCAGCACCCAAACAGGGTGGGGCTATGGCTACACCTTC
>TRBV2|.|.|TRBJ2-1
CASSPPGMNEQFF
TGTGCCAGCAGCCCCCCAGGGATGAATGAGCAGTTCTTC
>TRBV19|few|.|TRBJ1-2
CASTGVGYGYTF
TGTGCCAGTACAGGGGTGGGCTATGGCTACACCTTC
>TRBV2|.|.|TRBJ1-2
CASRRGGHGYTF
TGTGCCAGCAGGAGGGGGGGGCATGGCTACACCTTC
>TRBV28|.|.|TRBJ1-2
CASRLTGTSYGYTF
TGTGCCAGCAGACTGACCGGGACATCCTATGGCTACACCTTC
>TRBV19|few|.|TRBJ1-1
CASRMRTEAFF
TGTGCCAGTAGAATGAGGACTGAAGCTTTCTTT
>TRBV29-1|.|TRBD1|TRBJ1-2
CSVENSAGGHYGYTF
TGCAGCGTTGAAAACTCGGCAGGGGGACATTATGGCTACACCTTC
>TRBV7-9|.|TRBD2|TRBJ2-3
CASSLRLAGSLGPDTQYF
TGTGCCAGCAGCCTTAGACTAGCGGGGTCGTTGGGGCCAGATACGCAGTATTTT
>TRBV18|once|TRBD1|TRBJ1-5
CASSPQGASNQPQHF
TGTGCCAGCTCACCCCAGGGGGCAAGCAATCAGCCCCAGCATTTT
>TRBV10-3|few|TRBD1|TRBJ1-2
CAISESPLTGANYGYTF
TGTGCCATCAGTGAGTCCCCCCTGACAGGGGCTAACTATGGCTACACCTTC
>TRBV5-6|.|.|TRBJ1-1
CASSPGVKTEAFF
TGTGCCAGCAGCCCGGGGGTCAAGACTGAAGCTTTCTTT
>TRBV3-1/TRBV3-2|once|TRBD1|TRBJ1-5
CASSQDQDRGFKMGSNQPQHF
TGTGCCAGCAGCCAAGACCAGGACAGGGGATTTAAAATGGGAAGCAATCAGCCCCAGCATTTT
>TRBV9|few|.|TRBJ1-3
CASSVTLQAGNTIYF
TGTGCCAGCAGCGTTACCCTCCAGGCAGGAAACACCATATATTTT
>TRBV11-2|.|.|TRBJ2-7
CASSLSPGPYEQYF
TGTGCCAGCAGCTTATCTCCGGGTCCCTACGAGCAGTACTTC
>TRBV6-2/TRBV6-3|.|.|TRBJ1-5
CASSYDIAGLYSNQPQHF
TGTGCCAGCAGTTACGACATCGCTGGCCTTTATAGCAATCAGCCCCAGCATTTT
>TRBV9|.|.|TRBJ2-7
CASSVAPSEGAQYF
TGTGCCAGCAGCGTAGCCCCCTCGGAGGGTGCACAGTACTTC
>TRBV6-1|.|TRBD1|TRBJ1-3
CASSVLGTGSGNTIYF
TGTGCCAGCAGTGTCCTAGGGACAGGCTCTGGAAACACCATATATTTT
>TRBV7-8|.|TRBD1|TRBJ1-5
CASSPGTGLNSNQPQHF
TGTGCCAGCAGCCCTGGGACAGGCCTGAATAGCAATCAGCCCCAGCATTTT
>TRBV7-9|.|TRBD1|TRBJ1-2
CASSYTNPGQGANGYTF
TGTGCCAGCAGCTATACCAACCCGGGACAGGGGGCTAATGGCTACACCTTC
>TRBV5-4|.|.|TRBJ2-3
CASSTGFGDTQYF
TGTGCCAGCAGTACGGGGTTCGGAGATACGCAGTATTTT
>TRBV10-3|.|TRBD1|TRBJ1-2
CAARDSIPNYGYTF
TGTGCCGCAAGGGACAGTATCCCTAACTATGGCTACACCTTC